What follows are 25 T cell receptor beta chains derived from one specimen sequenced in a study of T-cell reconstitution after alpha-beta-depleted transplantation in children (dated by TCRdb to about 2016). Receptor amplification or capture employed PCR. The sequencer listed for this sample is Illumina HiSeq 2500. TCR library preparation used molecular barcoding, with unique molecular identifiers applied to normalize quantification of the TCRbeta repertoire. TCRdb reanalyzed the raw reads on its own, using fastp at Q25 for trimming and MiXCR for clone calling, and kept in-frame beta chains. Each CDR3 protein appears once, grouped with its most common genes and DNA. Here the sample has some 220,000 distinct CDR3 sequences; under 9.5% occur a single time. The biggest ten clones account for roughly 6.2% of the sample. The sequencing used PBMCs from the stem cell graft donor, collected from the stem cell graft. The receptors were gathered from a human donor who donated a stem cell graft to a child with acute lymphoblastic leukemia.

This clonotype was recorded many times. The chain uses TRBV9 and TRBJ1-4; D is unclear. This CDR3 contains 12 residues. Trimming shortened V by 2 bases and J by 7 bases, and 6 bases separated the two germline ends. Germline V gene data show CDR1 as SGDLS and CDR2 as YYNGEE. The CDR3 coding sequence is TGTGCCAGCAGCGTCTCGGGTGAAAAACTGTTTTTT. Its protein product is CASSVSGEKLFF.

There are a few counts of this clonotype. The chain links TRBV7-7 to TRBJ2-7; weak D call: TRBD1 (6 bases). This CDR3 contains 13 residues. CDR1 SSHAT and CDR2 FNYEAQ come from the germline V gene (reference sequence). V lost 4 bases to trimming and J lost 4 bases, with 11 bases between them. CDR3 sequence reads: CASSSRTAYEQYF. CDR3 DNA sequence: TGTGCCAGCAGCTCCCGGACAGCTTACGAGCAGTACTTC.

CDR3 in amino acids: CSAAPTGQAVWTTEAFF. The CDR3 DNA sequence: TGCAGCGCCGCACCAACCGGACAGGCGGTTTGGACCACTGAAGCTTTCTTT. The chain employs TRBV29-1 and TRBJ1-1; 7 bases match TRBD1. Germline CDR1 and CDR2: SQVTM and ANQGSEA. This CDR3 has 17 residues. Germline trimming cut 7 bases from V and 4 bases from J; bases unmatched to any gene: 21.

This clonotype was detected ten times or more. V is TRBV3-1 and J is TRBJ2-1; TRBD1 agrees at 9 bases. Germline V lookup: CDR1 LGHDT, CDR2 YNNKEL (reference sequence). Losses at the gene ends were 3 bases for V and 6 bases for J; bases not matched to a gene: 9. The CDR3 runs 16 residues. In DNA, the CDR3 is TGTGCCAGCAGCCACCGACCGGGACAGGGAACCAATGAGCAGTTCTTC. It is translated as CASSHRPGQGTNEQFF.

The sample holds a few counts of this clonotype. V usage is TRBV12-3 or TRBV12-4 and J usage is TRBJ2-5, with D perhaps matching TRBD1 or TRBD2 (5 bases each). This CDR3 is 13 amino acids long. Trimming took off 4 bases at V and 5 bases at J, with 11 bases between the two ends. The CDR3 sequence: CASSWGEGETQYF. Written as DNA, the CDR3 is TGTGCCAGCAGTTGGGGTGAGGGGGAGACCCAGTACTTC.

This clonotype was counted ten times or more. The rearrangement joins TRBV4-2 to TRBJ2-1; 9 nucleotides line up with TRBD2. The CDR3 covers 16 residues. Trimming removed 4 bases from V and 5 bases from J; junction bases left unmatched: 9. CDR1 LGHNA and CDR2 YNFKEQ come from the germline V gene. The chain's CDR3 is CASSRYSGGLHNEQFF. In DNA, the CDR3 is TGTGCCAGCAGCCGATATAGCGGGGGACTTCACAATGAGCAGTTCTTC.

This clonotype was seen at least ten times. The chain joins TRBV12-3 or TRBV12-4 to TRBJ2-7; D is undetermined. The CDR3 runs to 13 residues. V was shortened by 6 bases and J by 7 bases, with 16 bases between the two germline ends. The CDR3 sequence is CASSGNPDREQYF. CDR3 sequence (DNA): TGTGCCAGCAGCGGCAACCCTGATCGGGAGCAGTACTTC.

This clonotype was recorded at least ten times. This chain connects TRBV5-1 to TRBJ2-2; weak D call: TRBD2 (5 bases). V gave up 3 bases and J gave up 4 bases, with 19 bases separating them. The CDR3 loop spans 17 amino acids. Germline values: CDR1 SGHRS, CDR2 YFSETQ. The CDR3 DNA reads as TGCGCCAGCAGCTCCCCTCGAGAGGGTAGAATCACCGGGGAGCTGTTTTTT. As protein: CASSSPREGRITGELFF.

This clonotype was recorded at least ten times. V usage is TRBV4-1 and J usage is TRBJ2-2; D call uncertain. V lost 2 bases, J lost 9 bases, and 13 bases lay in between. Germline CDR1 is MGHRA and CDR2 is YSYEKL. This CDR3 has 14 residues. CDR3 residues: CASSQHIEIRELFF. The CDR3 DNA reads TGCGCCAGCAGCCAACACATAGAAATCCGGGAGCTGTTTTTT.

This clonotype showed up just a few times. The chain links TRBV27 to TRBJ2-2, with D perhaps matching TRBD1 or TRBD2 (6 bases each). The CDR3 length is 16 residues. The germline V gene has CDR1 MNHEY and CDR2 SMNVEV (reference sequence). The V and J ends lost 5 bases and 7 bases respectively, with 20 bases between them. CDR3 sequence reads: CASSRKRGAAGGELFF. The CDR3 DNA sequence: TGTGCCAGCAGTAGGAAGAGGGGGGCGGCAGGCGGGGAGCTGTTTTTT.

The chain carries TRBV4-2 and TRBJ2-7, with 10 bases lining up with TRBD2. Germline V gene lookup returns CDR1 LGHNA and CDR2 YNFKEQ. The CDR3 has 18 amino acids. The V segment lost 0 bases and the J segment 0 bases; nucleotides outside the gene matches: 8. The CDR3 spells CASSQEASGGAFSYEQYF. For the CDR3, the DNA is TGTGCCAGCAGCCAAGAGGCTAGCGGGGGAGCATTCTCCTACGAGCAGTACTTC.

Turning to this clonotype: A read error may produce the germline difference seen at one junction end. The V and J genes are TRBV10-2 and TRBJ1-1, with D perhaps TRBD1 (5 bases). The CDR3 is 12 residues long. Looked up from germline, CDR1 is WSHSY and CDR2 is SAAADI. CDR3 DNA: TGCGCCACCTGGGCAGGGAACTCTGAAGCTTTCTTT. It is translated as CATWAGNSEAFF.

This clonotype came up a few times. The rearrangement joins TRBV20-1 to TRBJ2-7, with 7 bases matching TRBD2. The CDR3 sequence is 14 residues long. The V and J ends lost 1 base and 6 bases, in that order; junction bases with no gene match: 9. The V gene's germline CDR1 is DFQATT and CDR2 SNEGSKA (reference sequence). The CDR3 region is CSARVPREASEQYF. The DNA of the CDR3 is TGCAGTGCTAGAGTGCCCCGGGAGGCGAGCGAGCAGTACTTC.

The chain carries TRBV28 and TRBJ2-7, with a tentative D call TRBD1 (6 bases). Per the germline V gene, CDR1 is MDHEN and CDR2 is SYDVKM. Trimming removed 6 bases from V and 2 bases from J, with 14 bases in between. The CDR3 extends over 14 amino acids. The CDR3 spells CASSGSDSPYEQYF. The CDR3 nucleotides read TGTGCCAGCAGCGGATCGGACAGCCCCTACGAGCAGTACTTC. Filled out from reference TRBV28 and TRBJ2-7, the complete variable domain reads DVKVTQSSRYLVKRTGEKVFLECVQDMDHENMFWYRQDPGLGLRLIYFSYDVKMKEKGDIPEGYSVSREKKERFSLILESASTNQTSMYLCASSGSDSPYEQYFGPGTRLTVT.

This clonotype was counted ten times or more. The V and J genes are TRBV10-3 and TRBJ1-1; D is undetermined. V lost 4 bases and J 2 bases, leaving 8 bases between the germline ends. The CDR3 is made up of 13 amino acids. Germline lookup yields CDR1 ENHRY and CDR2 SYGVKD. This chain's CDR3 is CAISGNSNTEAFF. The CDR3 DNA is TGTGCCATCAGTGGCAACTCAAACACTGAAGCTTTCTTT.

The chain is built from TRBV20-1 and TRBJ2-5, with 9 bases identical to TRBD2. Per germline, CDR1 DFQATT and CDR2 SNEGSKA (reference sequence). J was trimmed by 3 bases and V by 0 bases; bases with no gene match: 8. The CDR3 has 16 amino acids. The CDR3 sequence is CSARDYQRGDEETQYF. The DNA for the CDR3 is TGCAGTGCTAGAGATTACCAGCGGGGGGATGAAGAGACCCAGTACTTC.

This clonotype was seen only a few times. The rearrangement joins TRBV5-1 to TRBJ2-7, with 8 positions matching TRBD1. Germline values: CDR1 SGHRS, CDR2 YFSETQ. The CDR3 has 16 residues. V shed 0 bases, J shed 5 bases, and the junction held 10 bases outside the gene matches. CDR3 region: CASSLVFGQGNNEQYF. The CDR3 DNA follows: TGCGCCAGCAGCTTGGTGTTCGGACAGGGTAATAACGAGCAGTACTTC.

This clonotype was counted many times. The chain combines TRBV7-9 with TRBJ1-5, with D perhaps TRBD1 (5 bases). V dropped 1 base and J dropped 5 bases, with 12 bases sitting between them. The germline CDR1 and CDR2 sequences are SEHNR and FQNEAQ (reference sequence). The CDR3 is made up of 15 amino acids. CDR3 bases: TGTGCCAGCAGCTTAGAGACAGAACCATATCAGCCCCAGCATTTT. This sequence encodes CASSLETEPYQPQHF.

This clonotype was seen many times. The V and J genes are TRBV15 and TRBJ2-2; no definite D call. From germline, CDR1 is LNHNV and CDR2 YYDKDF (reference sequence). The CDR3 totals 16 residues. Trimming removed 0 bases at V and 5 bases at J, with 13 bases between. CDR3 nucleotide sequence: TGTGCCACCAGCAGAGATAGACCGCCGATTACCGGGGAGCTGTTTTTT. This encodes CATSRDRPPITGELFF. The full variable domain, rest sourced from reference TRBV15 and TRBJ2-2, is DAMVIQNPRYQVTQFGKPVTLSCSQTLNHNVMYWYQQKSSQAPKLLFHYYDKDFNNEADTPDNFQSRRPNTSFCFLDIRSPGLGDTAMYLCATSRDRPPITGELFFGEGSRLTVL.

In its sample, this clonotype was seen a few times. The chain has TRBV5-1 and TRBJ1-6; possibly TRBD1 for D (5 bases). The CDR3 consists of 15 residues. Germline loops: CDR1 SGHRS, CDR2 YFSETQ. V shed 4 bases and J shed 4 bases, with 12 bases lying between them. The CDR3 region is CASSPDRDYNSPLHF. The DNA of the CDR3 is TGCGCCAGCAGCCCTGACAGAGATTATAATTCACCCCTCCACTTT.

This clonotype was seen more than once but under ten times. The V and J genes are TRBV3-1 and TRBJ2-5; 9 bases match TRBD2. The CDR3 consists of 17 residues. The J segment lost 5 bases and the V segment lost 0 bases, leaving 10 bases of the junction unmatched. Germline-derived CDR1 and CDR2 are LGHDT and YNNKEL (reference sequence). This chain's CDR3 is CASSQDEALAGRETQYF. In DNA, the CDR3 is TGTGCCAGCAGCCAAGATGAAGCACTAGCGGGTCGTGAGACCCAGTACTTC.

This clonotype came up many times. At one end, the junction sequence differs from germline, possibly due to a read error. The V call is TRBV11-1, the J call TRBJ2-1; weak D call: TRBD2 (5 bases). This CDR3 comprises 14 residues. Germline V gives CDR1 SGHAT, CDR2 FQDESV (reference sequence). The CDR3 reads CASSLAGFSNEQFF. The CDR3 DNA sequence: TGTGCCAGCAGCCTAGCCGGGTTTTCCAATGAGCAGTTCTTC.

The chain links TRBV7-9 to TRBJ1-5; 8 bases map to TRBD1. V lost 4 bases and J lost 5; bases outside the gene matches: 7. This CDR3 spans 15 amino acids. Germline CDR1 SEHNR, CDR2 FQNEAQ (reference sequence). The CDR3 sequence: CASSSDRGRDQPQHF. The CDR3 coding sequence is TGTGCCAGCAGCTCAGACAGGGGAAGGGATCAGCCCCAGCATTTT.

This chain uses TRBV20-1 with TRBJ2-1; D is undetermined. Germline CDR1 and CDR2: DFQATT and SNEGSKA (reference sequence). V lost 5 bases, J lost 4 bases, and 15 bases lay in between. CDR3 length equals 14 residues. The CDR3 bases are TGCAGTGCTCCTATCTTCATGAGATACAATGAGCAGTTCTTC. Its translation: CSAPIFMRYNEQFF.

The chain uses TRBV10-1 and TRBJ2-1; 7 nucleotides line up with TRBD2. J was trimmed by 4 bases and V by 0 bases; bases with no gene match: 9. Looked up from germline, CDR1 is WNHNN and CDR2 is SYGVQD (reference sequence). The length of the CDR3 is 17 residues. In nucleotides, the CDR3 is TGCGCCAGCAGTGAGTCGGGTGGGCTAGCGGTATACAATGAGCAGTTCTTC. Residues: CASSESGGLAVYNEQFF.